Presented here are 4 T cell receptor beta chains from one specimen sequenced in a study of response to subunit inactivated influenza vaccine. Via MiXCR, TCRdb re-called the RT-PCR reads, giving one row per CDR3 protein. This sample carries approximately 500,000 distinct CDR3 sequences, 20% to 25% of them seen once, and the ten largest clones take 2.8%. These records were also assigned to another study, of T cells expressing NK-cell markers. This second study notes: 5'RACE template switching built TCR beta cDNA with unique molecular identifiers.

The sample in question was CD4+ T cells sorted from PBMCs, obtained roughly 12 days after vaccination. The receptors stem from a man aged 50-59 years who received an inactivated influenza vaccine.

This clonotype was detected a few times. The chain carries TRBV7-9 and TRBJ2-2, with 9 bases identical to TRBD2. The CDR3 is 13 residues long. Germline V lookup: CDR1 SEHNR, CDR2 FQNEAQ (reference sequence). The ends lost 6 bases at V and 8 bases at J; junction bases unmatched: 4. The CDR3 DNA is TGTGCCAGCAGTCCGGGACTAGCTGGGGAGCTGTTTTTT. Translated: CASSPGLAGELFF.

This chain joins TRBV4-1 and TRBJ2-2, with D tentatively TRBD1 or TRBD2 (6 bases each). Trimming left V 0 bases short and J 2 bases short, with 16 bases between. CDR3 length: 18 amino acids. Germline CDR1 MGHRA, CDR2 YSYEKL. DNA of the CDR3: TGCGCCAGCAGCCAAGAAGTTGGGAGGACAGACAACACCGGGGAGCTGTTTTTT. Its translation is CASSQEVGRTDNTGELFF.

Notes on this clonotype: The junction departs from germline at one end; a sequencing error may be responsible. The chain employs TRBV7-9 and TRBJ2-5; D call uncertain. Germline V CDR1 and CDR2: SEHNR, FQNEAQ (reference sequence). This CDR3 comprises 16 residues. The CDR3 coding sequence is TGTGCCATCAGCTTAGCTGGGGTATTAGCCCAAGAGACCCAGTACTTC. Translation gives CAISLAGVLAQETQYF.

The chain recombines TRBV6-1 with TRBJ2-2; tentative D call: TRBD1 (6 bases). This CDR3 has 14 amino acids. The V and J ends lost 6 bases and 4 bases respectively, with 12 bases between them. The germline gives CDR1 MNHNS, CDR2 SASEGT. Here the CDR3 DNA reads TGTGCCAGCAGAATACAGGGTATCACCGGGGAGCTGTTTTTT. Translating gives CASRIQGITGELFF.